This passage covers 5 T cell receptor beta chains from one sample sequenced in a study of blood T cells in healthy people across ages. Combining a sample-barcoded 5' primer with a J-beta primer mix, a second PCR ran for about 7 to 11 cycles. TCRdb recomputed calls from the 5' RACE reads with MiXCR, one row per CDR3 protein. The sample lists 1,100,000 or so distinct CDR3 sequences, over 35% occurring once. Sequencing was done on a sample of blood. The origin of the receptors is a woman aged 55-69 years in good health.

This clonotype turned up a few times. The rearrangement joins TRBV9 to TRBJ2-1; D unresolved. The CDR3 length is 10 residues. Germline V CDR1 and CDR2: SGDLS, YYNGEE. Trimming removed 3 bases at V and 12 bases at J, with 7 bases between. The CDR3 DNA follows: TGTGCCAGCAGCGGTAAACGGCAGTTCTTC. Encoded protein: CASSGKRQFF.

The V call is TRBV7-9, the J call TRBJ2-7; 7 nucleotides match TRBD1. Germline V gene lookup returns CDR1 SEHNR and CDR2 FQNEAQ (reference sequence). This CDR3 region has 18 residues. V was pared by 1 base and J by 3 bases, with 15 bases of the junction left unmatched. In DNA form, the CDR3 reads TGTGCCAGCAGCTTAGTAAAGGGGGCCGGGCCCCTCGACTACGAGCAGTACTTC. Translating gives CASSLVKGAGPLDYEQYF.

The CDR3 loop is CASSAPGLAGKQFF. DNA of the CDR3: TGCGCCAGCAGTGCGCCAGGACTAGCGGGAAAGCAGTTCTTC. The chain has TRBV10-1 and TRBJ2-1; the match to TRBD2 covers 12 bases. This CDR3 contains 14 residues. V gave up 4 bases and J gave up 11 bases; unmatched junction bases: 6. Germline V gene sequence: CDR1 WNHNN, CDR2 SYGVQD (reference sequence).

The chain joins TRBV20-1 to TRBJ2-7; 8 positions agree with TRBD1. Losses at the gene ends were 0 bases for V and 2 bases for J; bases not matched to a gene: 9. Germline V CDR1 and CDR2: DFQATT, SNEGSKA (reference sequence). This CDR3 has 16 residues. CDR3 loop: CSARDGRQGLPYEQYF. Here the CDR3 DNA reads TGCAGTGCTAGAGATGGGAGACAGGGGTTACCCTACGAGCAGTACTTC.

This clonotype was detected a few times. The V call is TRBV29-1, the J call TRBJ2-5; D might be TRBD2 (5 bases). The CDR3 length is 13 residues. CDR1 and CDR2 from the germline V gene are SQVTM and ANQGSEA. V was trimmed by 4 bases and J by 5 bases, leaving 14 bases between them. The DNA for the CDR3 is TGCAGCGTTGTTCTGGAGGTTCGGGAGACCCAGTACTTC. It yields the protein CSVVLEVRETQYF.